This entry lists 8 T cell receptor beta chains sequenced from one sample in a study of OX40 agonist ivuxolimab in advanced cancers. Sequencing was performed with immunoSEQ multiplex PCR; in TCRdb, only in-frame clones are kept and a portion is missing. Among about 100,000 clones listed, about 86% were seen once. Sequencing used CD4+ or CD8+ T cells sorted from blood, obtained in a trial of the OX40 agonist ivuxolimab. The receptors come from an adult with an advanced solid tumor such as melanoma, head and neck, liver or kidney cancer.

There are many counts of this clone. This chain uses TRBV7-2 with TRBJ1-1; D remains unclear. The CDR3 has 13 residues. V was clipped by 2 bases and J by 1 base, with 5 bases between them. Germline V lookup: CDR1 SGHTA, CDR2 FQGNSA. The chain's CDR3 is CASSLIRNTEAFF. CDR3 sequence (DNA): TGTGCCAGCAGCTTAATCAGGAACACTGAAGCTTTCTTT.

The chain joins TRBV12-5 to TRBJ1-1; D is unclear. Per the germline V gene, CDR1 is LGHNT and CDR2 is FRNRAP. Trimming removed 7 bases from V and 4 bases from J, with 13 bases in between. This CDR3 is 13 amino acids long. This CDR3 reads CASATTVGTEAFF. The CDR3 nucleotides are TGTGCTAGTGCCACGACTGTCGGCACTGAAGCTTTCTTT.

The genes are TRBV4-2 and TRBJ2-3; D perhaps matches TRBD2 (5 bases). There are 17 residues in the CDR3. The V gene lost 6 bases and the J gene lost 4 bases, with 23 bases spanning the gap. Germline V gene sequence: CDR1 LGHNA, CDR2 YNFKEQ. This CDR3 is CASSGQPRHGGSDTQYF. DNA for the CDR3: TGTGCCAGCAGTGGGCAGCCAAGACATGGAGGTTCAGATACGCAGTATTTT.

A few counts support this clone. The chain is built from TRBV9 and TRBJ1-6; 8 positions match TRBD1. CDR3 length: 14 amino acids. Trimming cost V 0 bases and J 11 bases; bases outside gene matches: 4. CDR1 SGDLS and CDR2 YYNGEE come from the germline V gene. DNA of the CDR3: TGTGCCAGCAGCGTAGGGGACAGGCCTGCACCCCTCCACTTT. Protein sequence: CASSVGDRPAPLHF.

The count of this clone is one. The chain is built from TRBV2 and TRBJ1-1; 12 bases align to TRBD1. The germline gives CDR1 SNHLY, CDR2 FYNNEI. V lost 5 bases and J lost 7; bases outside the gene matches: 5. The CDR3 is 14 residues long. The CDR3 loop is CASSTGTGGYEAFF. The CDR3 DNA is TGTGCCAGCAGTACCGGGACAGGGGGCTATGAAGCTTTCTTT.

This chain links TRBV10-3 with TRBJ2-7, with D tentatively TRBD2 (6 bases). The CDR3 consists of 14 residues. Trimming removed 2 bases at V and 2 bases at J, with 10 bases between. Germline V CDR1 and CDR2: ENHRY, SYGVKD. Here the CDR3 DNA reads TGTGCCATCAGTGAGGGTGCGGGGCCCTACGAGCAGTACTTC. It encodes CAISEGAGPYEQYF.

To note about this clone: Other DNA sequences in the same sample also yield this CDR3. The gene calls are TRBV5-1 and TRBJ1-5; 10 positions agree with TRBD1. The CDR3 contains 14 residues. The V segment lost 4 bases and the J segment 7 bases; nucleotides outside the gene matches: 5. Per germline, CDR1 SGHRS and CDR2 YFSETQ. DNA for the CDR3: TGCGCCAGCAGCCCCGGACAGGGGGGCCAGCCCCAGCATTTT. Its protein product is CASSPGQGGQPQHF.

The CDR3 reads CASSQVRGSVKFF. CDR3 bases: TGCGCCAGCAGCCAAGTAAGGGGGTCGGTAAAGTTCTTC. V gene TRBV4-3 combines with J gene TRBJ2-1, with D tentatively TRBD1 (6 bases). CDR1 LGHNA and CDR2 YSLEER come from the germline V gene. The germline V and J ends were trimmed by 1 base and 14 bases, with 15 bases remaining between them. The CDR3 spans 13 residues.